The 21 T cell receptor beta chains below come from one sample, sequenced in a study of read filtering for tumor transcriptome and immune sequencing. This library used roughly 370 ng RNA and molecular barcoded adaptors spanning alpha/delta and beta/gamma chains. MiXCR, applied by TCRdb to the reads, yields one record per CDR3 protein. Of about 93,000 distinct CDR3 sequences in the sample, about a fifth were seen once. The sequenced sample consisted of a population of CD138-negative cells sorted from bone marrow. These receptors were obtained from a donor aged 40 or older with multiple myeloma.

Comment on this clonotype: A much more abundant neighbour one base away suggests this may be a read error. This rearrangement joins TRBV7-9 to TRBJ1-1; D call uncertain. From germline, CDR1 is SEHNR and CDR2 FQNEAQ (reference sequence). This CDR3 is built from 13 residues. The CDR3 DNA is TGTGCCAGCAGCTTCGGTGCAGACACTGAAACTTTCTTT. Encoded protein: CASSFGADTETFF.

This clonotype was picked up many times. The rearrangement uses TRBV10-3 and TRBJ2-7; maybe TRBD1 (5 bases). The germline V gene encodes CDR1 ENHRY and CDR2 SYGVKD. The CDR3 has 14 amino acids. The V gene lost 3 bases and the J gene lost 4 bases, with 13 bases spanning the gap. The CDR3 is CAISDERQGYEQYF. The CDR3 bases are TGTGCCATCAGTGACGAACGCCAGGGTTACGAGCAGTACTTC.

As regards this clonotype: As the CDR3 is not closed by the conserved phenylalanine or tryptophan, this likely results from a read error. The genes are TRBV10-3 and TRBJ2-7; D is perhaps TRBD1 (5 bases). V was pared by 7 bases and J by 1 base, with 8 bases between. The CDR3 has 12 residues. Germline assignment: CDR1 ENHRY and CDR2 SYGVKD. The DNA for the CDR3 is TGTGCCATCAAAGGGGAATCCTACGAGCAGTACATC. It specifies CAIKGESYEQYI.

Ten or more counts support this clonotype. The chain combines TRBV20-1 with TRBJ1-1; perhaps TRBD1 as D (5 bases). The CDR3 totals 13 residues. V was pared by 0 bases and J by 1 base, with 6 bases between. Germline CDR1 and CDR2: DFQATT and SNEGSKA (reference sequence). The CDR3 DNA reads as TGCAGTGCTAGAGATACAGGGAACACTGAAGCTTTCTTT. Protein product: CSARDTGNTEAFF.

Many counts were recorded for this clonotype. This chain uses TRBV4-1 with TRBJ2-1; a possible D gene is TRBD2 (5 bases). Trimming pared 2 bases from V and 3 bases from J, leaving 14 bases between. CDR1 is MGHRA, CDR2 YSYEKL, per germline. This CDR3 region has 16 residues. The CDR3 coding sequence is TGCGCCAGCAGCCAAACACGGGGTTCTATCTACAATGAGCAGTTCTTC. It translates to CASSQTRGSIYNEQFF.

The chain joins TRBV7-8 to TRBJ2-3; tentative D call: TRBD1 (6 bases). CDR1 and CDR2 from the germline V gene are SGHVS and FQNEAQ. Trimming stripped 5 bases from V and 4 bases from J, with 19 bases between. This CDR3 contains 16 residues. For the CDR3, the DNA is TGTGCCAGCAGCCCCAGGCGCGCAGGGGTGGCAGATACGCAGTATTTT. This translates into CASSPRRAGVADTQYF.

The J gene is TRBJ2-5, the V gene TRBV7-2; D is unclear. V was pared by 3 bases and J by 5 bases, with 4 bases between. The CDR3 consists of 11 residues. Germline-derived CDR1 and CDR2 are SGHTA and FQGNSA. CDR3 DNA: TGTGCCAGCAGCTTCTACGAGACCCAGTACTTC. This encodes CASSFYETQYF.

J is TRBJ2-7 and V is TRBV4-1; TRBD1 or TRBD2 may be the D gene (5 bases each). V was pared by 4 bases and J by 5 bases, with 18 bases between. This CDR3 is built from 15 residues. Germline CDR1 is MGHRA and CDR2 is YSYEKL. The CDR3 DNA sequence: TGCGCCAGCAGCCCTCAAGAGGGTGCAGGGAACGAGCAGTACTTC. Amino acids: CASSPQEGAGNEQYF.

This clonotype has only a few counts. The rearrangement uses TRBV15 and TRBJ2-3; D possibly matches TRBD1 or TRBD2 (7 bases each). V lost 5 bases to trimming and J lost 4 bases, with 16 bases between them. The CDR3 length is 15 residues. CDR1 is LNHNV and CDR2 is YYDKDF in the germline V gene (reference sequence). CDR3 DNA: TGTGCCACCAGCCCCCGACAGGGAGGGGCAGATACGCAGTATTTT. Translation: CATSPRQGGADTQYF.

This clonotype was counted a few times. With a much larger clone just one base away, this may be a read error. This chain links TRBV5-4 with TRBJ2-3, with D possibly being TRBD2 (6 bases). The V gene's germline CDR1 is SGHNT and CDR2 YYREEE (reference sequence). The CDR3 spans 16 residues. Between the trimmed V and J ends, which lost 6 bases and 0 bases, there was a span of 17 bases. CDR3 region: CASNGGGATSTDTQYF. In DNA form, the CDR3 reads TGTGCCAGCAACGGAGGCGGGGCTACTAGCACAGATACGCAGTATTTT.

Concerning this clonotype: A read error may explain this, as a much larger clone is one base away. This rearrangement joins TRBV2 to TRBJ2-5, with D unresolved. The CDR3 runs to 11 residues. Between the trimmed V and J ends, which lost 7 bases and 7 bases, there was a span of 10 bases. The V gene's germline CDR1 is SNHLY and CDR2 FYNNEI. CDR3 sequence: CASKVEGTQYF. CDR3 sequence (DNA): TGTGCCAGCAAGGTAGAAGGGACCCAGTACTTC.

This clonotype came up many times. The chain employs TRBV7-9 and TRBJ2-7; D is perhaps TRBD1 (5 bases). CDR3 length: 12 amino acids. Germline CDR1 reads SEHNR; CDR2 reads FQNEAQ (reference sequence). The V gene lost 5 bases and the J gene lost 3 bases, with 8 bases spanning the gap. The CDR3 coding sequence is TGTGCCAGCAGCAGGGGCGTCTACGAGCAGTACTTC. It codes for CASSRGVYEQYF.

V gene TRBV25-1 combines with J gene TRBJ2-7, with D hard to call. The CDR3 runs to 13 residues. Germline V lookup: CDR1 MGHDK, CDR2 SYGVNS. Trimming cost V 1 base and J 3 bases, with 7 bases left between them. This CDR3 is CASSEWPVYEQYF. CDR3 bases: TGTGCCAGCAGTGAATGGCCGGTCTACGAGCAGTACTTC.

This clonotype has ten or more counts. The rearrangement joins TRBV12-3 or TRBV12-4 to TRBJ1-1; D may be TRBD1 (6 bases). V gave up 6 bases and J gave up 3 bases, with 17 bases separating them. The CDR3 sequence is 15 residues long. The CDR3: CASRTQGFIDTEAFF. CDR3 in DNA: TGTGCCAGCAGGACCCAGGGGTTTATAGACACTGAAGCTTTCTTT.

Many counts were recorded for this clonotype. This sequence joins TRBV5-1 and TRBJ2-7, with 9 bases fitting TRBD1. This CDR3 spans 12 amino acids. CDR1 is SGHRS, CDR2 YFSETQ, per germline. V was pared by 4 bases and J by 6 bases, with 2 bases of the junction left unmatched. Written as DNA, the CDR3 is TGCGCCAGCAGCATACAGGGGGCCGAGCAGTACTTC. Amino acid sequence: CASSIQGAEQYF.

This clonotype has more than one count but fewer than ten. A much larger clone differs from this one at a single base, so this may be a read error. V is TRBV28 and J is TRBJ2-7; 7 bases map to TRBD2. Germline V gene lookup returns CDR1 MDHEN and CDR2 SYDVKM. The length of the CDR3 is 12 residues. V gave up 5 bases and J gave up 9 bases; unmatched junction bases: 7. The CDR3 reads CASSTPSGVQYF. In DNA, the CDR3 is TGTGCCAGCAGTACCCCCAGCGGGGTGCAGTACTTC.

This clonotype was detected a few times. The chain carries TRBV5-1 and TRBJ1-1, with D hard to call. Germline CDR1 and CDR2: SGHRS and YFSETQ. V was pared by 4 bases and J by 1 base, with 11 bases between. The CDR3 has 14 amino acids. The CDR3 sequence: CASSVGRQNTEAFF. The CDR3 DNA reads TGCGCCAGCAGCGTCGGACGGCAGAACACTGAAGCTTTCTTT.

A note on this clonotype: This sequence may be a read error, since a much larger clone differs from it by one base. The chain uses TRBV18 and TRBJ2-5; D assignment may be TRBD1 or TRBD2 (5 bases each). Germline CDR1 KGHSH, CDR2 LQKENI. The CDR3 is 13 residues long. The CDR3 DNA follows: TGTGCCAGCTCACGGGCCTCCAGGGAGATCCAGTACTTC. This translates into CASSRASREIQYF.

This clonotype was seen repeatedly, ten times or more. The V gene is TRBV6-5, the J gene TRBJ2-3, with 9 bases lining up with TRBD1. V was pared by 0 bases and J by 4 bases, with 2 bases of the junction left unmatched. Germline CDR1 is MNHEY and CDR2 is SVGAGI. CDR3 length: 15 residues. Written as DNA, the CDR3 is TGTGCCAGCAGTTACTCGGGACAGGGCCCAGATACGCAGTATTTT. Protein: CASSYSGQGPDTQYF.

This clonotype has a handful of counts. The CDR3 nucleotides are TGTGCCAGCAGCCCCGGGGACAGGGGCGGGGGGCGATTAGAGACCCAGTACTTC. It specifies CASSPGDRGGGRLETQYF. This rearrangement joins TRBV5-4 to TRBJ2-5, with 10 bases lining up with TRBD1. The germline gives CDR1 SGHNT, CDR2 YYREEE (reference sequence). After removal of 4 bases from V and 4 bases from J, the junction contained 16 bases not matched to a gene. The CDR3 sequence is 18 residues long.

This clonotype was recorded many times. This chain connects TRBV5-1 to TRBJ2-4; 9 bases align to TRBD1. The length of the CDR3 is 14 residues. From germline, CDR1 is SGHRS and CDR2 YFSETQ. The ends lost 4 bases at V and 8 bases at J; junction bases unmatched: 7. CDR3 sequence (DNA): TGCGCCAGCAGCACAGGGGGCGTACGGGACATTCAGTACTTC. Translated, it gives CASSTGGVRDIQYF.